Following are 11 T cell receptor beta chains from one sample sequenced in a study of T-cell memory formation after mild COVID-19. In TCRdb, the 5' RACE reads were re-called with MiXCR into one record per CDR3 protein. The data show roughly 190,000 distinct CDR3 sequences, about 10% seen once. Specimen: PBMCs or a T cell subset sorted from them (not recorded which). These receptors originate from a man younger than 35 who had mild COVID-19 (a few samples of this study predate the infection). Cell type and time point are not known.

A few counts support this clonotype. V is TRBV12-3 or TRBV12-4 and J is TRBJ2-1; 8 bases agree with TRBD2. The CDR3 covers 13 residues. After removal of 4 bases from V and 7 bases from J, the junction contained 3 bases not matched to a gene. The CDR3 coding sequence is TGTGCCAGCAGTTCGGGACTAGGGAATGAGCAGTTCTTC. Protein product: CASSSGLGNEQFF.

This clonotype was picked up many times. V usage is TRBV20-1 and J usage is TRBJ1-4; D is unresolved. The CDR3 runs 13 residues. The germline V gene encodes CDR1 DFQATT and CDR2 SNEGSKA (reference sequence). The germline V and J ends were trimmed by 1 base and 6 bases, with 9 bases remaining between them. The CDR3 loop reads CSARAWEDEKLFF. CDR3 nucleotides: TGCAGTGCTAGAGCTTGGGAAGATGAAAAACTGTTTTTT.

This chain links TRBV7-2 with TRBJ2-5; 14 nucleotides align to TRBD2. The germline CDR1 and CDR2 sequences are SGHTA and FQGNSA. The CDR3 is 15 amino acids. Trimming cost V 5 bases and J 14 bases; bases outside gene matches: 13. This CDR3 reads CASSRGGTSGGPGYF. DNA for the CDR3: TGTGCCAGCAGCAGAGGGGGGACTAGCGGGGGTCCCGGATACTTC.

This clonotype turned up a few times. Written as DNA, the CDR3 is TGCGCCAGCAGAACGGGACAGGGAGGGACCCAGTACTTC. Translated: CASRTGQGGTQYF. The chain couples TRBV5-1 to TRBJ2-5, with 9 bases fitting TRBD1. The length of the CDR3 is 13 residues. The trim removed 5 bases at V and 7 bases at J, leaving 6 bases unmatched. The germline gives CDR1 SGHRS, CDR2 YFSETQ.

The sample holds a few counts of this clonotype. J is TRBJ1-2 and V is TRBV3-1; D remains ambiguous. CDR1 is LGHDT and CDR2 is YNNKEL in the germline V gene (reference sequence). Trimming removed 3 bases at V and 7 bases at J, with 12 bases between. The CDR3 has 13 residues. CDR3 DNA: TGTGCCAGCAGCCAGGGTTCCTATGCTGGCTACACCTTC. The encoded protein is CASSQGSYAGYTF.

This chain connects TRBV4-1 to TRBJ1-1, with D maybe TRBD1 (5 bases). Per germline, CDR1 MGHRA and CDR2 YSYEKL. The CDR3 sequence is 15 residues long. V lost 4 bases and J 3 bases, leaving 15 bases between the germline ends. CDR3 region: CASSRFGGGDTEAFF. Written as DNA, the CDR3 is TGCGCCAGCAGCCGTTTCGGTGGGGGAGACACTGAAGCTTTCTTT.

The chain couples TRBV30 to TRBJ1-2, with TRBD1 identical over 8 bases. Per germline, CDR1 GTSNPN and CDR2 SVGIG (reference sequence). The CDR3 extends over 14 amino acids. Unmatched junction bases numbered 6, after V lost 6 bases and J lost 0 bases. The CDR3 bases are TGTGCCTGCCCGGGACAGGCCACTAACTATGGCTACACCTTC. Its translation is CACPGQATNYGYTF.

This clonotype occurred many times. This chain uses TRBV20-1 with TRBJ1-5; 7 bases line up with TRBD1. This CDR3 is 14 amino acids long. The V and J ends lost 5 bases and 6 bases, in that order; junction bases with no gene match: 10. Germline lookup yields CDR1 DFQATT and CDR2 SNEGSKA (reference sequence). The CDR3 is CSAWRRGATQPQHF. In nucleotides, the CDR3 is TGCAGTGCTTGGCGCAGGGGGGCTACTCAGCCCCAGCATTTT.

This chain connects TRBV14 to TRBJ2-3; 9 nucleotides line up with TRBD2. J gave up 1 base and V 1 base, and 3 bases lay outside the gene matches. The CDR3 is 16 amino acids. The V gene's germline CDR1 is SGHDN and CDR2 FVKESK. The CDR3 region has the DNA TGTGCCAGCAGCCAAGTTAGGACTAGCGGCACAGATACGCAGTATTTT. It yields the protein CASSQVRTSGTDTQYF.

In this sample, this clonotype turned up once. The rearrangement joins TRBV27 to TRBJ2-3, with D uncertain. V lost 4 bases, J lost 3 bases, and 14 bases lay in between. The germline CDR1 and CDR2 sequences are MNHEY and SMNVEV (reference sequence). This CDR3 spans 15 amino acids. CDR3 amino acids: CASSSAPSGTDTQYF. The CDR3 bases are TGTGCCAGCAGTTCCGCCCCTTCTGGAACAGATACGCAGTATTTT.

This clonotype was picked up a small number of times. The CDR3, as DNA: TGTGCCAGCAGTGAAACGGCAACTAATGAAAAACTGTTTTTT. Translated, it gives CASSETATNEKLFF. The chain uses TRBV6-1 and TRBJ1-4, with D unresolved. Germline V gene sequence: CDR1 MNHNS, CDR2 SASEGT. CDR3 length: 14 residues. V lost 2 bases, J lost 0 bases, and 4 bases lay in between.